The entry below gives a single T cell receptor beta chain sequence along with its context. Antigen unknown. The germline CDR1 and CDR2 sequences are DFQATT and SNEGSKA (reference sequence). The germline V and J ends were trimmed by 3 bases and 1 base, with 17 bases remaining between them. The CDR3 has 16 residues. Method: immunoSEQ multiplex PCR; TCRdb's copy keeps in-frame clones and lacks some. The sample contains around 2,200 clones, approximately 70% of which appear only once. Template: tumor biopsy or peripheral blood genomic DNA, 616-6,004 ng per sample. The sample belongs to a study of T cells in tumors after PD-1 blockade. Study results and limitations: Most post-therapy expanded exhausted CD8+ clones were new, undetected before treatment. Some novel exhausted tumor clones appeared in pre-treatment blood, suggesting peripheral recruitment.

The chain couples TRBV20-1 to TRBJ2-3, with a tentative D call TRBD2 (5 bases). The sequence was obtained from a human donor with basal cell carcinoma. Sequenced here: tumor tissue, sampled after anti-PD-1 treatment. Here the CDR3 reads CSASPAAGLGTDTQYF. The CDR3 bases are TGCAGTGCTAGTCCCGCTGCGGGCCTCGGCACAGATACGCAGTATTTT.